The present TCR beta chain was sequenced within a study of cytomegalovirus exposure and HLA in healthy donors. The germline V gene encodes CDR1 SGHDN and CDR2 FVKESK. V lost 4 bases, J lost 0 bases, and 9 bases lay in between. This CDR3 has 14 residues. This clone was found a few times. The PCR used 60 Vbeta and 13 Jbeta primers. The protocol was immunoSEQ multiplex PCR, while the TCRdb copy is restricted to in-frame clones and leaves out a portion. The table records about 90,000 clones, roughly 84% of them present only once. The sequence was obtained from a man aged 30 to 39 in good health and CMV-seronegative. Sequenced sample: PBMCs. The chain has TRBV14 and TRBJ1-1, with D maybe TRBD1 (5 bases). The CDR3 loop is CASSPLGVNTEAFF. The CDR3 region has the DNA TGTGCCAGCAGCCCGTTAGGGGTGAACACTGAAGCTTTCTTT.